One and the same sample provided the 2 T cell receptor beta chains below, sequenced in a study of blood T cell repertoires in COVID-19. Sequencing was performed with immunoSEQ multiplex PCR; in TCRdb, only in-frame clones are kept and a portion is missing. The repertoire holds some 310,000 clones, with roughly 86% as singletons. The sequenced material came from PBMCs or T cells enriched from blood (not recorded which). These receptors all come from a woman aged 25 to 39 who had recovered from COVID-19.

The chain carries TRBV7-9 and TRBJ2-1; D not resolved. Germline assignment: CDR1 SEHNR and CDR2 FQNEAQ (reference sequence). Deletions cut 2 bases from V and 8 bases from J, with 19 bases between. This CDR3 is built from 16 residues. CDR3 region: CASSLPLIRLSDEQFF. Written as DNA, the CDR3 is TGTGCCAGCAGCTTACCCTTGATCCGACTCAGCGATGAGCAGTTCTTC.

This sequence joins TRBV28 and TRBJ1-5; 7 nucleotides match TRBD1. The CDR3 is made up of 19 amino acids. Germline V gene lookup returns CDR1 MDHEN and CDR2 SYDVKM. V was clipped by 3 bases and J by 0 bases; unmatched bases: 14. CDR3: CASSFPGRGVRYSNQPQHF. The CDR3 nucleotides are TGTGCCAGCAGTTTTCCCGGCAGGGGGGTTCGGTATAGCAATCAGCCCCAGCATTTT.